Here is one TCR beta chain with its context. What this receptor recognizes is not known. No quality values exist for individual bases; no much larger clone is one base distant. Whole blood was collected in K2EDTA tubes by collaborating institutions according to the institutions' own protocols. For TCRbeta analysis, collaborators shipped samples as frozen whole blood, isolated PBMCs, or DNA extracted from either of those sample types. This sample stems from a study of blood T cell repertoires in COVID-19 (TCRdb year 2020). Regarding the research as a whole: Samples from collaborators originated in the United States, Italy and Spain and spanned both the acute and convalescent phases of COVID-19. The material from the prospective study consisted of cDNA or gDNA derived from T cells, B-cell-depleted T cells, or PBMCs. The samples were drawn from two sources: the first 160 participants of the ongoing ImmuneRACE study, and 1,000 to 1,500 subjects contributed by 6 global collaborators. Deeply sampled blood TCRbeta repertoires from subjects exposed to, actively infected with, or recovered from COVID-19 were included in the dataset. The repertoires were made available in a free public database intended to serve as a resource for research on the immune response to SARS-CoV-2. The sample metadata nearly always contained a de-identified subject ID, COVID-19 status, age in years and sex. Where HLA class I and class II types were available, the types were taken from metadata supplied by the sample provider, not from assay-based typing. General study outcomes and caveats: The quantity of clinical and demographic metadata differed by source and by participant and was supplied without curation.

TCRbeta CDR3 regions were amplified from genomic DNA using the immunoSEQ Assay, a bias-controlled multiplex PCR. For the original study's pipeline: Nucleated cell counts per sample were estimated from amplification of reference gene primers within the assay. Sequence reads were collapsed and filtered to measure the absolute abundance of every unique TCRbeta CDR3 rearrangement. For each sample, productive Simpson clonality was calculated as the square root of Simpson's diversity index across productive rearrangements. TCRdb limited this immuneACCESS table to in-frame rearrangements with V and J called. A share of clones is missing; checked studies link under half to unresolved V genes, and the rest is unexplained. That table furnishes V, J and clone size, whereas the DNA furnished D and trimming. The sample table contains around 300,000 clones; only one count was recorded for over 75% of them. The ten largest clones take up about 14% of the sample.

The CDR3, cysteine through phenylalanine, is 15 amino acids long. Just the 45-base CDR3 DNA is kept, in frame starting at base 1. The trim is 4 bases for V and 7 bases for J, with a gap of 19 bases between the germline ends. For CDR1 and CDR2, the germline V gene (reference sequence) lists SEHNR and FQNEAQ. Sample: peripheral blood. This TCR was sampled from a human donor in a cohort sampled during active COVID-19. The rearrangement combines TRBV7-9 with TRBJ1-2, with TRBD1 perhaps the D gene, on 6 matching bases. Here the CDR3 is given as CASSSLSSGALGYTF. The DNA sequence is as follows: TGTGCCAGCAGCTCCCTCTCCTCAGGGGCGCTTGGCTACACCTTC.